The 10 T cell receptor beta chains presented below share a single source sample, sequenced in a study of T cells in Graves' hyperthyroidism and ophthalmopathy. Using RNA transcripts as the source, TCR beta CDR3 regions were amplified. A set of HTBI primers served as the primers for a first-round RT-PCR of the TCR CDR3. TCRdb processed the multiplex PCR reads anew with MiXCR; each CDR3 protein has one entry. The sample holds 540,000 or so distinct CDR3 sequences, approximately 14% seen once. The specimen sequenced was blood. The receptors were gathered from a woman aged 30 to 39 with Graves' hyperthyroidism.

This clonotype was counted many times. This rearrangement joins TRBV5-1 to TRBJ1-2, with D unclear. This CDR3 has 14 amino acids. With 1 base removed from V and 3 bases from J, the gap between germline ends came to 10 bases. The germline V gene has CDR1 SGHRS and CDR2 YFSETQ. CDR3 loop: CASSLRIADYGYTF. The DNA of the CDR3 is TGCGCCAGCAGCTTGAGAATTGCAGACTATGGCTACACCTTC.

Ten or more counts support this clonotype. V and J are TRBV12-3 or TRBV12-4 and TRBJ2-3; no firm D call. Trimming took 6 bases from V and 6 from J, leaving 10 bases between them. The CDR3 consists of 12 residues. The CDR3 nucleotides are TGTGCCAGCAGAGGACCGGCGGATACGCAGTATTTT. This sequence encodes CASRGPADTQYF.

This chain links TRBV6-1 with TRBJ1-5; D is ambiguous. Germline lookup yields CDR1 MNHNS and CDR2 SASEGT. Trimming took 5 bases from V and 0 from J, leaving 8 bases between them. The CDR3 totals 14 residues. CDR3 DNA sequence: TGTGCCAGCAGTACCGGGATTAGCAATCAGCCCCAGCATTTT. It yields the protein CASSTGISNQPQHF.

This clonotype was seen a few times. The V and J genes are TRBV14 and TRBJ2-7, with D perhaps matching TRBD1 or TRBD2 (5 bases each). The CDR3 loop spans 17 amino acids. The V end lost 1 base, the J end lost 1 base, and 17 bases lay between the germline ends. Germline V lookup: CDR1 SGHDN, CDR2 FVKESK. The CDR3 nucleotides are TGTGCCAGCAGCCAAGGACCCTTGGGGGTGATTTCCTACGAGCAGTACTTC. It encodes CASSQGPLGVISYEQYF.

This clonotype was counted between two and nine times. J is TRBJ2-2 and V is TRBV18; D might be TRBD1 (6 bases). CDR3 length: 14 amino acids. Germline V gene data show CDR1 as KGHSH and CDR2 as LQKENI. V lost 1 base to trimming and J lost 4 bases, with 7 bases between them. CDR3 residues: CASSPRQATGELFF. The CDR3 nucleotides read TGTGCCAGCTCACCACGACAGGCCACCGGGGAGCTGTTTTTT.

This clonotype was observed many times. The chain combines TRBV18 with TRBJ2-7, with 9 bases identical to TRBD1. The V gene's germline CDR1 is KGHSH and CDR2 LQKENI. This CDR3 region has 15 residues. Trimming cost V 0 bases and J 5 bases; bases outside gene matches: 5. The CDR3 DNA sequence: TGTGCCAGCTCACCACCGGGACAGGGCTTGCACGAGCAGTACTTC. This translates into CASSPPGQGLHEQYF.

The chain has TRBV9 and TRBJ2-3, with 9 nucleotides matching TRBD2. V trimming: 0 bases; J trimming: 3 bases; junction bases outside the gene matches: 5. The germline CDR1 and CDR2 sequences are SGDLS and YYNGEE. The CDR3 extends over 16 amino acids. The CDR3 bases are TGTGCCAGCAGCGTAGGGGTTAGCGGGAGAACAGATACGCAGTATTTT. Its protein is CASSVGVSGRTDTQYF.

This clonotype was found many times. CDR3 sequence (DNA): TGTGCCAGCAGTTACTCGATTAGGGAGGGCCAGTACGAGCAGTACTTC. Translation: CASSYSIREGQYEQYF. The chain couples TRBV6-2 or TRBV6-3 to TRBJ2-7, with TRBD2 identical over 7 bases. Trimming cost V 0 bases and J 4 bases; bases outside gene matches: 9. CDR3 size: 16 residues. CDR1 is MNHEY and CDR2 is SVGEGT in the germline V gene.

In its sample, this clonotype was seen many times. The chain employs TRBV11-3 and TRBJ2-1, with TRBD2 identical over 7 bases. The CDR3 is 15 residues long. Germline CDR1 is SGHNT and CDR2 is YENEEA. V lost 0 bases, J lost 5 bases, and 4 bases stayed unmatched. The CDR3 sequence: CASSLEGEGNNEQFF. The CDR3 DNA is TGTGCCAGCAGCTTAGAGGGGGAGGGAAACAATGAGCAGTTCTTC.

This clonotype was picked up many times. V usage is TRBV11-2 and J usage is TRBJ2-3; no definite D call. Trimming pared 7 bases from V and 2 bases from J, leaving 4 bases between. Germline values: CDR1 SGHAT, CDR2 FQNNGV. The length of the CDR3 is 11 residues. The CDR3 spells CASTPTDTQYF. As DNA, the CDR3 is TGTGCCAGCACGCCCACAGATACGCAGTATTTT.